The 31 T cell receptor beta chains below were found in one sample sequenced in a study of neurological immune-mediated disorders (dated by TCRdb to the late 2010s). The library was built by means of 5' RACE. Sequencing was carried out with an Illumina HiSeq 2500. TCRdb reworked the public reads: Q25 trimming with fastp, MiXCR clone assembly, productive beta chains retained. A single entry per CDR3 protein holds the most common genes and DNA from its merged rows. The sample includes about 76,000 distinct CDR3 sequences, with roughly 15% observed a single time. Jointly, the top ten make up approximately 15% of the sample. Input material: PBMCs. All receptors derive from a woman aged 40-49 years in good health.

This clonotype appeared a few times. This chain uses TRBV5-6 with TRBJ2-3; 10 nucleotides match TRBD1. Germline V gene data show CDR1 as SGHDT and CDR2 as YYEEEE. Unmatched junction bases numbered 9, after V lost 4 bases and J lost 7 bases. The CDR3 length is 15 residues. CDR3 sequence: CASSARDRGVYTQYF. The CDR3 coding sequence is TGTGCCAGCAGCGCGCGGGACAGGGGCGTATATACGCAGTATTTT.

This clonotype was counted at least ten times. V gene TRBV28 combines with J gene TRBJ2-1, with a possible D match to TRBD1 (6 bases). The CDR3 totals 13 residues. CDR1 and CDR2 from the germline V gene are MDHEN and SYDVKM. Trimming took 8 bases from V and 10 from J, leaving 18 bases between them. CDR3 residues: CASSRPPTGEQFF. DNA of the CDR3: TGTGCCAGCTCCAGGCCCCCGACAGGCGAGCAGTTCTTC.

At least ten counts were recorded for this clonotype. The J gene is TRBJ1-4, the V gene TRBV6-5, with TRBD1 as a possible D gene (5 bases). The CDR3 is 18 residues long. The germline V gene has CDR1 MNHEY and CDR2 SVGAGI. Trimming removed 10 bases at V and 0 bases at J, with 24 bases between. This CDR3 reads CATHSGVSQGSTNEKLFF. CDR3 coding DNA: TGTGCCACCCACTCGGGGGTTTCGCAGGGCTCAACTAATGAAAAACTGTTTTTT.

This clonotype showed up many times. This chain connects TRBV7-2 to TRBJ1-2; TRBD1 agrees at 8 bases. V lost 6 bases and J lost 7; bases outside the gene matches: 19. The CDR3 length is 17 residues. Germline V CDR1 and CDR2: SGHTA, FQGNSA. CDR3 amino acids: CASRQGGRGNFAGGYTF. CDR3 in DNA: TGTGCCAGCAGACAGGGGGGCAGGGGGAATTTTGCCGGTGGCTACACCTTC.

This clonotype came up a few times. The rearrangement uses TRBV18 and TRBJ2-1; TRBD2 matches at 9 bases. From germline, CDR1 is KGHSH and CDR2 LQKENI. The length of the CDR3 is 15 residues. V gave up 5 bases and J gave up 3 bases; unmatched junction bases: 5. The CDR3 loop reads CASSGGGAVYNEQFF. DNA for the CDR3: TGTGCCAGCTCAGGCGGGGGGGCTGTCTACAATGAGCAGTTCTTC.

The rearrangement uses TRBV2 and TRBJ2-5; D is possibly TRBD1 or TRBD2 (5 bases each). CDR1 is SNHLY, CDR2 FYNNEI, per germline. The CDR3 is 15 amino acids. V gave up 5 bases and J gave up 1 base, with 14 bases separating them. The CDR3 DNA reads as TGTGCCAGCAGTCCCTTAACGGGGCCCCAAGAGACCCAGTACTTC. Translated, it gives CASSPLTGPQETQYF.

This chain connects TRBV4-1 to TRBJ2-3; D not certain. There are 13 residues in the CDR3. Germline V lookup: CDR1 MGHRA, CDR2 YSYEKL. V was shortened by 4 bases and J by 2 bases, with 7 bases between the two germline ends. Here the CDR3 reads CASSRAHTDTQYF. Written as DNA, the CDR3 is TGCGCCAGCAGCCGGGCACACACAGATACGCAGTATTTT.

CDR3 region: CASSLERVANYGYTF. In DNA form, the CDR3 reads TGTGCCAGCAGCTTGGAAAGGGTCGCCAACTATGGCTACACCTTC. V and J are TRBV5-5 and TRBJ1-2; D remains ambiguous. V lost 0 bases and J 2 bases, leaving 11 bases between the germline ends. From germline, CDR1 is SGHKS and CDR2 YYEKEE (reference sequence). The CDR3 runs to 15 residues.

This clonotype was observed many times. The gene calls are TRBV4-1 and TRBJ1-6; a weak D match, TRBD1 (6 bases). The germline V and J ends were trimmed by 4 bases and 5 bases, with 12 bases remaining between them. The CDR3 extends over 15 amino acids. Germline CDR1 MGHRA, CDR2 YSYEKL. The CDR3 bases are TGCGCCAGCAGCCGAGAGGCAGGGGATAATTCACCCCTCCACTTT. This gives the protein CASSREAGDNSPLHF.

This clonotype occurred many times. The rearrangement uses TRBV5-1 and TRBJ1-1; D possibly corresponds to TRBD1 (6 bases). The CDR3 totals 13 residues. Trimming stripped 5 bases from V and 5 bases from J, with 13 bases between. CDR1 and CDR2 (germline): SGHRS, YFSETQ. CDR3 nucleotide sequence: TGCGCCAGCAGAATTTCAGGGGAGACTGAAGCTTTCTTT. Translating gives CASRISGETEAFF. Complete variable domain (other parts from reference TRBV5-1 and TRBJ1-1): KAGVTQTPRYLIKTRGQQVTLSCSPISGHRSVSWYQQTPGQGLQFLFEYFSETQRNKGNFPGRFSGRQFSNSRSEMNVSTLELGDSALYLCASRISGETEAFFGQGTRLTVV.

This clonotype has a count of ten or more. V and J are TRBV20-1 and TRBJ1-5; 9 positions match TRBD1. The germline V gene encodes CDR1 DFQATT and CDR2 SNEGSKA (reference sequence). CDR3 length: 14 amino acids. The V and J ends lost 5 bases and 5 bases, in that order; junction bases with no gene match: 7. The CDR3 sequence: CSARLTGGHQPQHF. CDR3 DNA: TGCAGTGCTCGTCTAACAGGGGGCCATCAGCCCCAGCATTTT.

This clonotype was seen repeatedly, ten times or more. The chain couples TRBV20-1 to TRBJ1-5, with D tentatively TRBD1 (5 bases). This CDR3 comprises 17 residues. CDR1 and CDR2 (germline): DFQATT, SNEGSKA (reference sequence). Between the trimmed V and J ends, which lost 3 bases and 0 bases, there was a span of 18 bases. CDR3 region: CSARSTVGFLSNQPQHF. The CDR3 nucleotides read TGCAGTGCTAGGTCGACAGTTGGATTCCTTAGCAATCAGCCCCAGCATTTT.

As to this clonotype: Possible read error: a much larger clone is one base away. The rearrangement uses TRBV29-1 and TRBJ2-2; the D is unclear. The CDR3 runs 14 residues. The germline gives CDR1 SQVTM, CDR2 ANQGSEA. Trimming took 3 bases from V and 4 from J, leaving 12 bases between them. The DNA of the CDR3 is TGCAGCGTTGAGCGTCGCGTGGGCACCGGGGAGCTGTTTTTT. This translates into CSVERRVGTGELFF.

This clonotype showed up many times. The genes are TRBV5-1 and TRBJ1-1, with D perhaps TRBD1 (6 bases). Germline-derived CDR1 and CDR2 are SGHRS and YFSETQ. V lost 7 bases to trimming and J lost 8 bases, with 12 bases between them. The CDR3 loop spans 11 amino acids. As DNA, the CDR3 is TGCGCCAGCGTACAGGGAAGAGAAGCTTTCTTT. Amino acids: CASVQGREAFF.

This clonotype was counted only a few times. The rearrangement links TRBV25-1 to TRBJ1-2; no clear D gene. The CDR3 has 15 residues. Germline values: CDR1 MGHDK, CDR2 SYGVNS. V was trimmed by 1 base and J by 0 bases, leaving 9 bases between them. CDR3 sequence reads: CASSESGIPNYGYTF. In DNA, the CDR3 is TGTGCCAGCAGTGAATCGGGCATCCCTAACTATGGCTACACCTTC.

In this sample, this clonotype turned up a few times. A single base separates this from a much larger clone, so it may be a read error. The rearrangement joins TRBV20-1 to TRBJ1-1, with D tentatively TRBD1 (5 bases). The CDR3 has 15 amino acids. Germline values: CDR1 DFQATT, CDR2 SNEGSKA (reference sequence). The CDR3 sequence is CSARGRARQNTDAFF. DNA for the CDR3: TGCAGTGCTAGAGGTCGGGCCAGACAGAACACTGACGCTTTCTTT.

This clonotype was observed at least ten times. The chain is built from TRBV20-1 and TRBJ2-7, with 8 bases identical to TRBD1. Per the germline V gene, CDR1 is DFQATT and CDR2 is SNEGSKA (reference sequence). V lost 4 bases to trimming and J lost 4 bases; unmatched junction nucleotides: 6. The CDR3 consists of 13 residues. The CDR3 sequence is CSATSGQAYEQYV. The CDR3 DNA follows: TGCAGTGCTACCTCGGGACAGGCATACGAGCAGTACGTC.

This clonotype has ten or more counts. V is TRBV6-7 and J is TRBJ1-1; possibly TRBD1 for D (5 bases). Being an ORF, TRBV6-7 has a function that is uncertain. Trimming removed 5 bases from V and 5 bases from J, with 30 bases in between. The length of the CDR3 is 19 residues. The CDR3 loop is CASSQHLFPPTTGGTEAFF. The DNA for the CDR3 is TGTGCCAGCAGTCAACATCTTTTCCCACCCACAACAGGAGGTACTGAAGCTTTCTTT.

This clonotype was counted many times. The chain links TRBV7-8 to TRBJ2-3; weak D call: TRBD2 (7 bases). The germline V gene encodes CDR1 SGHVS and CDR2 FQNEAQ. Trimming took off 3 bases at V and 2 bases at J, with 18 bases between the two ends. This CDR3 region has 17 residues. The CDR3 bases are TGTGCCAGCAGCTTCGCGGGGGCCCCGCACTACACAGATACGCAGTATTTT. Translating it yields CASSFAGAPHYTDTQYF.

This clonotype was seen many times. The chain employs TRBV6-2 or TRBV6-3 and TRBJ2-2; possible D gene TRBD1, 5 bases. The V end was cut by 7 bases, the J end by 6 bases, with 12 bases between. The CDR3 totals 13 residues. CDR1 and CDR2 from the germline V gene are MNHEY and SVGEGT. CDR3 loop: CASILGQAGELFF. In DNA, the CDR3 is TGTGCCAGCATACTGGGGCAAGCCGGGGAGCTGTTTTTT.

For this clonotype: One end of the junction does not line up with germline, which may come from a read error. This chain uses TRBV4-3 with TRBJ1-1; D unresolved. Germline CDR1 is LGHNA and CDR2 is YSLEER. This CDR3 has 15 residues. This CDR3 is CTSSQEALLNTESFF. The CDR3, as DNA: TGCACCAGCAGCCAAGAAGCCCTGTTGAACACTGAATCTTTCTTT.

This clonotype was counted many times. The chain links TRBV11-2 to TRBJ1-3; D unclear. Germline CDR1 reads SGHAT; CDR2 reads FQNNGV. Trimming stripped 3 bases from V and 4 bases from J, with 19 bases between. The CDR3 contains 17 residues. The CDR3 protein is CASSFVRRELSGNTIYF. CDR3 coding DNA: TGTGCCAGCAGCTTCGTCAGAAGGGAACTATCCGGAAACACCATATATTTT.

Ten or more counts support this clonotype. The chain has TRBV7-9 and TRBJ1-2; a weak D match, TRBD1 (6 bases). The germline gives CDR1 SEHNR, CDR2 FQNEAQ (reference sequence). The CDR3 is 15 amino acids. The germline V and J ends were trimmed by 11 bases and 5 bases, with 24 bases remaining between them. In DNA form, the CDR3 reads TGTGCCGGAGCCCCCGGGCCAGGGGATGCATATGGCTACACCTTC. Its translation is CAGAPGPGDAYGYTF.

V and J are TRBV5-1 and TRBJ2-1, with D possibly being TRBD2 (5 bases). Per the germline V gene, CDR1 is SGHRS and CDR2 is YFSETQ. The V and J ends lost 7 bases and 3 bases respectively, with 20 bases between them. The CDR3 loop spans 16 amino acids. The CDR3 DNA follows: TGCGCCAGCGGAAGGAACGGGGATAGCTACTACAATGAGCAGTTCTTC. Its protein product is CASGRNGDSYYNEQFF. Variable domain in full (rest from reference TRBV5-1 and TRBJ2-1): KAGVTQTPRYLIKTRGQQVTLSCSPISGHRSVSWYQQTPGQGLQFLFEYFSETQRNKGNFPGRFSGRQFSNSRSEMNVSTLELGDSALYLCASGRNGDSYYNEQFFGPGTRLTVL.

This clonotype was seen at least ten times. The chain is built from TRBV7-2 and TRBJ2-3, with 10 bases lining up with TRBD2. This CDR3 has 15 residues. The J segment lost 9 bases and the V segment lost 2 bases, leaving 8 bases of the junction unmatched. In germline, CDR1 is SGHTA, CDR2 FQGNSA. CDR3 nucleotide sequence: TGTGCCAGCAGCTTAACTACTAGCGGGGAAGGGACGCAGTATTTT. It specifies CASSLTTSGEGTQYF.

This clonotype was counted at least ten times. The chain carries TRBV5-1 and TRBJ1-2; the D is unclear. Per the germline V gene, CDR1 is SGHRS and CDR2 is YFSETQ. This CDR3 is built from 16 residues. V lost 0 bases to trimming and J lost 0 bases, with 12 bases between them. In DNA, the CDR3 is TGCGCCAGCAGCTTGGAGGCGGTAGGCCCTAACTATGGCTACACCTTC. This sequence encodes CASSLEAVGPNYGYTF.

The rearrangement joins TRBV6-5 to TRBJ2-3, with TRBD2 as a possible D gene (6 bases). Trimming removed 2 bases at V and 6 bases at J, with 12 bases between. This CDR3 is 14 amino acids long. Germline V gene lookup returns CDR1 MNHEY and CDR2 SVGAGI. CDR3 sequence: CASSYSDGGDTQYF. The CDR3, as DNA: TGTGCCAGCAGTTACAGTGACGGAGGGGATACGCAGTATTTT.

There are many counts of this clonotype. This chain connects TRBV20-1 to TRBJ2-7; D gene ambiguous. Germline lookup yields CDR1 DFQATT and CDR2 SNEGSKA (reference sequence). CDR3 length: 14 residues. The V end lost 3 bases, the J end lost 0 bases, and 12 bases lay between the germline ends. The CDR3 DNA is TGCAGTGCTAGTGCCAGCCCCAGCTCCTACGAGCAGTACTTC. It yields the protein CSASASPSSYEQYF.

In its sample, this clonotype was seen many times. The rearrangement joins TRBV20-1 to TRBJ2-2; 7 bases are a match to TRBD1. The CDR3 totals 14 residues. Germline V lookup: CDR1 DFQATT, CDR2 SNEGSKA (reference sequence). J was trimmed by 3 bases and V by 4 bases; bases with no gene match: 5. The CDR3 spells CSAKGAGDTGELFF. CDR3 coding DNA: TGCAGTGCTAAGGGGGCTGGGGACACCGGGGAGCTGTTTTTT.

V and J are TRBV3-1 and TRBJ2-5; 11 bases agree with TRBD2. The ends lost 4 bases at V and 5 bases at J; junction bases unmatched: 3. The CDR3 length is 14 residues. Germline assignment: CDR1 LGHDT and CDR2 YNNKEL (reference sequence). The CDR3 here is CASSPRTSGETQYF. The CDR3 DNA reads TGTGCCAGCAGCCCCAGGACTAGCGGGGAGACCCAGTACTTC.

This clonotype was recorded at least ten times. A single base separates this from a much larger clone, so it may be a read error. This chain connects TRBV6-2 or TRBV6-3 to TRBJ2-5; D tentatively fits TRBD1 or TRBD2 (6 bases each). The germline CDR1 and CDR2 sequences are MNHEY and SVGEGT. CDR3 size: 13 residues. CDR3 residues: CASRRAEGGTRYF. The DNA for the CDR3 is TGTGCCAGCAGACGAGCGGAAGGGGGGACCCGGTACTTC.